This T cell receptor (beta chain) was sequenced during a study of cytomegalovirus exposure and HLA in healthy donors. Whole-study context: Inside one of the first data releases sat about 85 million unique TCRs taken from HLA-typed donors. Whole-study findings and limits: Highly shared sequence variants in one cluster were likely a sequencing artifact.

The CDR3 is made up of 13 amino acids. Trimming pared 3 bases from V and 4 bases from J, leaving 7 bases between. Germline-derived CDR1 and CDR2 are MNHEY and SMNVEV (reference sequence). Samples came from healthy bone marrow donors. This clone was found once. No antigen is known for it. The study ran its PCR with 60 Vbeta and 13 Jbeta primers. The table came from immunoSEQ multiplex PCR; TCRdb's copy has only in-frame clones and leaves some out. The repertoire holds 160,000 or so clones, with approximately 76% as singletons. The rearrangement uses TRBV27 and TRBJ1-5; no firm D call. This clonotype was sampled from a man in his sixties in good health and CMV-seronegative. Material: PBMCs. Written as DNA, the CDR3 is TGTGCCAGCAGTTTCATCGGGAATCAGCCCCAGCATTTT. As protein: CASSFIGNQPQHF.